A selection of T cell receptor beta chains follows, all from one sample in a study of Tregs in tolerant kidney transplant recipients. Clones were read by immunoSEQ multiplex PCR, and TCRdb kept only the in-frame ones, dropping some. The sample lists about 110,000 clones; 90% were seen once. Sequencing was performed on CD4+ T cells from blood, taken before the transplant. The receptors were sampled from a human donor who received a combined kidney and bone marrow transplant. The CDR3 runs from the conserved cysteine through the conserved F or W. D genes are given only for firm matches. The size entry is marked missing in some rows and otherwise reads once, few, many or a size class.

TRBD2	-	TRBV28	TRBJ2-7	CASSLFSRAAKGLAGVGSYEQYF	TGTGCCAGCAGTTTATTTTCTAGGGCCGCCAAGGGGCTAGCGGGAGTTGGATCCTACGAGCAGTACTTC
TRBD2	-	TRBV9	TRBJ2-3	CASSGSGGGTDTQYF	TGTGCCAGCAGCGGGAGTGGGGGGGGCACAGATACGCAGTATTTT
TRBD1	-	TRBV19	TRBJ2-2	CASTSIGQGFTGELFF	TGTGCCAGTACCTCGATCGGACAGGGGTTCACCGGGGAGCTGTTTTTT
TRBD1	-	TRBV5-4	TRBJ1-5	CASSHAPGGDQPQHF	TGTGCCAGCAGCCACGCTCCAGGGGGCGATCAGCCCCAGCATTTT
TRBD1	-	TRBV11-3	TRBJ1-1	CASSSGRGREAFF	TGTGCCAGCAGCTCCGGGAGGGGGCGTGAAGCTTTCTTT
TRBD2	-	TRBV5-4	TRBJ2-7	CASSLVGTNSYEQYF	TGTGCCAGCAGCTTGGTCGGGACTAACTCCTACGAGCAGTACTTC
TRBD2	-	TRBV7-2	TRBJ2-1	CASRRFGLAGEQFF	TGTGCCAGCAGACGGTTCGGACTAGCGGGTGAGCAGTTCTTC
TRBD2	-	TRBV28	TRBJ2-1	CASRREIYEQFF	TGTGCCAGCAGGCGGGAGATCTATGAGCAGTTCTTC
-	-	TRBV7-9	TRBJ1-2	CASSNRGGGYTF	TGTGCCAGCAGCAACCGCGGGGGTGGCTACACCTTC
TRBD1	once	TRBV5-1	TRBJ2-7	CASAALGTGGEQYF	TGCGCCAGCGCCGCGTTGGGGACAGGGGGCGAGCAGTACTTC
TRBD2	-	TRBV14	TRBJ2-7	CASSQEGGNYEQYF	TGTGCCAGCAGCCAGGAGGGAGGGAACTACGAGCAGTACTTC
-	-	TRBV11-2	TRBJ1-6	CASSLTGSPLHF	TGTGCCAGCAGCTTGACGGGTTCACCCCTCCACTTT
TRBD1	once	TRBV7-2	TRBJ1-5	CASSLNRGPSQPQHF	TGTGCCAGCAGCCTAAACAGGGGCCCCAGTCAGCCCCAGCATTTT
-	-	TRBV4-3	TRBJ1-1	CASSQDFRGNTEAFF	TGCGCCAGCAGCCAAGATTTCAGGGGGAACACTGAAGCTTTCTTT
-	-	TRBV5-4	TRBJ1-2	CASSLGGQTGIYGYTF	TGTGCCAGCAGCTTGGGCGGTCAGACAGGAATCTATGGCTACACCTTC
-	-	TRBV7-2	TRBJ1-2	CASSQTGLLSYTF	TGTGCCAGCAGCCAGACAGGATTATTATCCTACACCTTC
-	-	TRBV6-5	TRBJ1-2	CASSPGVGGYTF	TGTGCCAGCAGTCCAGGGGTGGGTGGCTACACCTTC
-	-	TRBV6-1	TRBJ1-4	CASSREANEKLFF	TGTGCCAGCAGCAGGGAAGCTAATGAAAAACTGTTTTTT
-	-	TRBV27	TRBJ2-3	CASSLQGYSTDTQYF	TGTGCCAGCAGTCTCCAGGGGTATAGCACAGATACGCAGTATTTT
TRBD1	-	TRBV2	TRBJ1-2	CASSADRDGYTF	TGTGCCAGCAGTGCGGACAGGGATGGCTACACCTTC
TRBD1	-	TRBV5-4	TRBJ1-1	CASRTGGNTEAFF	TGTGCCAGCAGGACAGGGGGGAACACTGAAGCTTTCTTT
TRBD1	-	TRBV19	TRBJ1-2	CASSTASGGGNYGYTF	TGTGCCAGTAGTACGGCATCAGGGGGTGGTAACTATGGCTACACCTTC
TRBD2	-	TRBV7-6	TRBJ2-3	CASSRGGGTQYF	TGTGCCAGCAGCCGGGGGGGAGGTACGCAGTATTTT
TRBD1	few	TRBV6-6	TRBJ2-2	CASSYGRGQLDGELFF	TGTGCCAGCAGTTACGGACGGGGACAGCTTGACGGGGAGCTGTTTTTT
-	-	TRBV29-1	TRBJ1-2	CSVSDRNYGYTF	TGCAGCGTCTCCGACAGGAACTATGGCTACACCTTC
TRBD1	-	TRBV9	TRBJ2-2	CASSVGVTGDTGELFF	TGTGCCAGCAGCGTAGGGGTGACAGGGGATACCGGGGAGCTGTTTTTT
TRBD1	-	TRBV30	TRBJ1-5	CAWDRGSGDSNQPQHF	TGTGCCTGGGACAGGGGCTCCGGGGATAGCAATCAGCCCCAGCATTTT
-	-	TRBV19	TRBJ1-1	CATNAPGRGGLGTEAFF	TGTGCCACGAACGCTCCGGGGCGGGGGGGCTTGGGCACTGAAGCTTTCTTT
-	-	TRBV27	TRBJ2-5	CASSTTRQETQYF	TGTGCCAGCAGTACTACTAGACAAGAGACCCAGTACTTC
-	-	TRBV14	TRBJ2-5	CASSPMGRREWETQYF	TGTGCCAGCAGCCCGATGGGTCGTCGGGAGTGGGAGACCCAGTACTTC
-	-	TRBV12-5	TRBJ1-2	CASGLVPPRGEGGYTF	TGTGCTAGTGGTTTGGTACCGCCGCGGGGTGAGGGTGGCTACACCTTC
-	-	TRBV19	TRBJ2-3	CASSPRSLSTDTQYF	TGTGCCAGTAGTCCGCGATCCCTCAGCACAGATACGCAGTATTTT
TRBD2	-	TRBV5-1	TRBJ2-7	CASSAPSGGFKSYEQYF	TGCGCCAGCAGCGCTCCTAGCGGGGGGTTCAAATCCTACGAGCAGTACTTC
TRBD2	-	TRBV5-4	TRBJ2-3	CASSFEGLAGFGTDTQYF	TGTGCCAGCAGCTTTGAGGGACTAGCGGGGTTCGGGACAGATACGCAGTATTTT
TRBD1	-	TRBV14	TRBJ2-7	CASSQGQAYEQYF	TGTGCCAGCAGCCAGGGACAGGCCTACGAGCAGTACTTC
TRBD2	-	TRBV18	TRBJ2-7	CASSPSAGGLSYEQYF	TGTGCCAGCTCACCGTCAGCGGGAGGGCTCTCCTACGAGCAGTACTTC
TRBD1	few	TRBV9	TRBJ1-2	CASSVGQGRGYTF	TGTGCCAGCAGCGTCGGACAGGGACGTGGCTACACCTTC
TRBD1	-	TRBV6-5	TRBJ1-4	CASSYSGTGNEKLFF	TGTGCCAGCAGTTACTCCGGGACAGGGAACGAAAAACTGTTTTTT